This T cell receptor beta chain is from a study of blood T cell repertoires in COVID-19. The protocol was immunoSEQ multiplex PCR, while the TCRdb copy is restricted to in-frame clones and leaves out a portion. The sample has some 250,000 clones, around 88% seen once. The CDR3 has 15 amino acids. Germline V gene sequence: CDR1 SEHNR, CDR2 FQNEAQ (reference sequence). With V trimmed by 5 bases and J by 7 bases, 11 bases remained unmatched. The TCR was taken from a woman in her twenties or thirties who had recovered from COVID-19. The rearrangement joins TRBV7-9 to TRBJ1-1; 9 positions match TRBD1. The sequencing input was peripheral blood. The CDR3 DNA follows: TGTGCCAGCAGCCCTGGACAGGGGAAGAAAGTTGAAGCTTTCTTT. Translation gives CASSPGQGKKVEAFF.